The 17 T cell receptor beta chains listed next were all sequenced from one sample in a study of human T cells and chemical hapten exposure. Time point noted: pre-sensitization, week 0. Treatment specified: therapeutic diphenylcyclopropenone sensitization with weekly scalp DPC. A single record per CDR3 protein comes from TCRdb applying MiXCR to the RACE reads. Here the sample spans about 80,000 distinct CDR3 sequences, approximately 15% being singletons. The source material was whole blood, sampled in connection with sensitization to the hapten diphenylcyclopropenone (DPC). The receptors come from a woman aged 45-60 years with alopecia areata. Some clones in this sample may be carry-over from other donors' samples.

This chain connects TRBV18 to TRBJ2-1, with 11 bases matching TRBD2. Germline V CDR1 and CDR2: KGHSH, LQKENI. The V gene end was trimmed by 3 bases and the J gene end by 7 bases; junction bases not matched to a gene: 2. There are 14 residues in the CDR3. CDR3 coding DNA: TGTGCCAGCTCACCGACTAGCGGGAAAAATGAGCAGTTCTTC. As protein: CASSPTSGKNEQFF.

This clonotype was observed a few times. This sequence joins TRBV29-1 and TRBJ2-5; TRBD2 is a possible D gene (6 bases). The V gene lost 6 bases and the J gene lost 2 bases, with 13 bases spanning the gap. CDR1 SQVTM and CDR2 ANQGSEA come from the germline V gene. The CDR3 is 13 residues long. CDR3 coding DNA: TGCAGCGTCGACGGGACTGTACAAGAGACCCAGTACTTC. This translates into CSVDGTVQETQYF.

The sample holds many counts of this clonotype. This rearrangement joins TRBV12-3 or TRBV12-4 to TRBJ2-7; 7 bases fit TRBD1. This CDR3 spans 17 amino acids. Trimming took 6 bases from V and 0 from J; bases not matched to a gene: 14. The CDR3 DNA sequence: TGTGCCAGCAGGCCTGCATTATCACAGGGGAACTCCTACGAGCAGTACTTC. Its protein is CASRPALSQGNSYEQYF.

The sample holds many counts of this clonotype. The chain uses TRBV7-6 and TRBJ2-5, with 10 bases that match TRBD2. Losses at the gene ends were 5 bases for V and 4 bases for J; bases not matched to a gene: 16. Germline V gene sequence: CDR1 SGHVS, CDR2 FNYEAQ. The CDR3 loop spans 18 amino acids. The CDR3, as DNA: TGTGCCAGCAGCCCTCCGGGACTAGCGATAAAAGGCGGAGAGACCCAGTACTTC. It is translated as CASSPPGLAIKGGETQYF.

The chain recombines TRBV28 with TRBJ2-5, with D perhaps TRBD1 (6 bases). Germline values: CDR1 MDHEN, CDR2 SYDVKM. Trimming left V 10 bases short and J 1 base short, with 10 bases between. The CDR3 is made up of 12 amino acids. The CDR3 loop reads CATRTAQETQYF. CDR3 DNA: TGTGCCACCCGGACAGCCCAAGAGACCCAGTACTTC. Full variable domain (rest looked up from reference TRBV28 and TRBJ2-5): DVKVTQSSRYLVKRTGEKVFLECVQDMDHENMFWYRQDPGLGLRLIYFSYDVKMKEKGDIPEGYSVSREKKERFSLILESASTNQTSMYLCATRTAQETQYFGPGTRLLVL.

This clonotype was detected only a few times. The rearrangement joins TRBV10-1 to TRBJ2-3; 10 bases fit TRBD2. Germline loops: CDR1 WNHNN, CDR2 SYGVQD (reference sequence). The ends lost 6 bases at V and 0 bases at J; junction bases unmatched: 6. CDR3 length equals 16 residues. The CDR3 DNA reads TGCGCCAGCAGCCTCGTAGCGGGAGGTAGCACAGATACGCAGTATTTT. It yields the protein CASSLVAGGSTDTQYF.

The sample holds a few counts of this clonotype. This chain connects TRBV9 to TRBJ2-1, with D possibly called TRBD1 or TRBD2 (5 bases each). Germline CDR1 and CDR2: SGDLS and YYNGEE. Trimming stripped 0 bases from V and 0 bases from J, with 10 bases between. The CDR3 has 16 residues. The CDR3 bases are TGTGCCAGCAGCGTAGGTGGGACCCTCTCCTACAATGAGCAGTTCTTC. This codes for CASSVGGTLSYNEQFF.

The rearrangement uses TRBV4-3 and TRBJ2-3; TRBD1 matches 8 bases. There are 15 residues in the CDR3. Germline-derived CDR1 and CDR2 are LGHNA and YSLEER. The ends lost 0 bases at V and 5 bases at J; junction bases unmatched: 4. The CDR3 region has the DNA TGCGCCAGCAGCCAAGATCGCAGGGGGCTAGATACGCAGTATTTT. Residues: CASSQDRRGLDTQYF.

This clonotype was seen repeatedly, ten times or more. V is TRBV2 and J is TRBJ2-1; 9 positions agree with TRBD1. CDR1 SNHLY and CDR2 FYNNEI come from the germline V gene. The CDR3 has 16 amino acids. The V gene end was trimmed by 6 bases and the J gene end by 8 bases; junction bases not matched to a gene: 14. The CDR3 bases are TGTGCCAGCAGATGGGGTGGGGGACAGGGAAAAGATGAGCAGTTCTTC. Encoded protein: CASRWGGGQGKDEQFF.

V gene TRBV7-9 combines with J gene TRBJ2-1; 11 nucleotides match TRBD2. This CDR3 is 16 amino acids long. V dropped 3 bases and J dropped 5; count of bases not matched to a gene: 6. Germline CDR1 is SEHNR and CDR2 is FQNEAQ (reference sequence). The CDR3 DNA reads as TGTGCCAGCAGCTTTTTACTAGCGGGAGCGAACAATGAGCAGTTCTTC. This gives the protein CASSFLLAGANNEQFF.

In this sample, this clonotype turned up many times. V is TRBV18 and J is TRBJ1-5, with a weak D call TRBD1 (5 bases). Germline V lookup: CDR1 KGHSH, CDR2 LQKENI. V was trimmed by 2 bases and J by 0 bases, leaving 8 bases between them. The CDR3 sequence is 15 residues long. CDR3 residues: CASSPGAGSNQPQHF. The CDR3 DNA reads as TGTGCCAGCTCACCAGGGGCGGGTAGCAATCAGCCCCAGCATTTT.

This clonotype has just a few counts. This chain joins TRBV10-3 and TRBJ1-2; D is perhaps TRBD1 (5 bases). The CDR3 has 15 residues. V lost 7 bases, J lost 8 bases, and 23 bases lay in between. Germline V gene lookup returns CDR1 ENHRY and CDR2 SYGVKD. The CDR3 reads CAINLAPDSLKGYTF. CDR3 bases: TGTGCCATCAATCTGGCCCCCGACAGCCTCAAGGGCTACACCTTC.

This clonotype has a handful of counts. DNA for the CDR3: TGCAGTGCTAGAGCGGGACTAGCGGGAAACTACGAGCAGTACTTC. Translation: CSARAGLAGNYEQYF. The genes are TRBV20-1 and TRBJ2-7, with TRBD2 matching over 13 bases. Germline V lookup: CDR1 DFQATT, CDR2 SNEGSKA (reference sequence). The trim removed 1 base at V and 3 bases at J, leaving 3 bases unmatched. CDR3 length equals 15 residues.

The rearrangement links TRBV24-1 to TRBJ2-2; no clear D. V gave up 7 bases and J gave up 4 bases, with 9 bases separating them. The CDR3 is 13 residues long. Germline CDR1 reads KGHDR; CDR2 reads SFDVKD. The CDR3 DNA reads TGTGCCACCAGATCAGACATCACCGGGGAGCTGTTTTTT. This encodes CATRSDITGELFF.

The CDR3 DNA sequence: TGTGCCAGCACTCAAGGGGGGGCGTACACCGGGGAGCTGTTTTTT. Translating gives CASTQGGAYTGELFF. V is TRBV12-3 or TRBV12-4 and J is TRBJ2-2; tentative D call: TRBD2 (7 bases). Between the trimmed V and J ends, which lost 7 bases and 3 bases, there was a span of 15 bases. This CDR3 has 15 residues.

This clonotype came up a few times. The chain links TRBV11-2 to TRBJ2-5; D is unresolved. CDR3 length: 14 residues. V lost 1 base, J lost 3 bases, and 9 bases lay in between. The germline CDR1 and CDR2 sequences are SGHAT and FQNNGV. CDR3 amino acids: CASSLGARKETQYF. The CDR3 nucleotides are TGTGCCAGCAGCTTAGGAGCGCGGAAAGAGACCCAGTACTTC.

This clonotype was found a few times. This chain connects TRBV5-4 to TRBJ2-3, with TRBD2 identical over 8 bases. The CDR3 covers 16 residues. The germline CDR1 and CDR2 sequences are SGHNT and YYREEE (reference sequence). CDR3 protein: CATSRGLAGNTDTQYF. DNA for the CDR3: TGTGCTACGAGCCGAGGGTTAGCGGGAAACACAGATACGCAGTATTTT.